A selection of T cell receptor beta chains follows, all from one sample in a study of Ad26.COV2.S vaccination and SARS-CoV-2 variants. Sequenced by immunoSEQ multiplex PCR; TCRdb stores in-frame clones only, minus some. This sample has roughly 270,000 clones; around 87% occur once, and the top ten carry around 3%. This specimen was peripheral blood, taken in a trial of Ad26.COV2.S vaccine versus placebo. The receptors here all came from a person aged 18-60 years who received the Ad26.COV2.S COVID-19 vaccine or a placebo. The CDR3 runs from the conserved cysteine through the conserved F or W.

V: TRBV10-3; J: TRBJ2-7; CDR3: CAISESQQRTYEQYF
V: TRBV20-1; J: TRBJ1-1; CDR3: CSASATGVGVNTEAFF
V: TRBV4-1; J: TRBJ2-7; CDR3: CASSQEGPVGDYEQYF
V: TRBV30; J: TRBJ2-7; CDR3: CAWSVSAQWGEQYF
V: TRBV19; J: TRBJ1-1; CDR3: CASRFNVNTEAFF
V: TRBV5-1; J: TRBJ1-2; CDR3: CASSRDRLDYGYTF
V: TRBV6-5; J: TRBJ2-3; CDR3: CASSYSSQHTDTQYF
V: TRBV5-6; J: TRBJ1-2; CDR3: CASSLGLQGAHGYTF
V: TRBV11-3; J: TRBJ2-5; CDR3: CASSFGGGRERTQYF
V: TRBV6-2/TRBV6-3; J: TRBJ1-1; CDR3: CASSYRGVTEAFF
V: TRBV12-5; J: TRBJ2-7; CDR3: CASGSSTSGSYEQYF
V: TRBV18; J: TRBJ2-7; CDR3: CASCSSSLTSQYF
V: TRBV7-8; J: TRBJ2-1; CDR3: CASSPYLTGGNEQFF
V: TRBV21-1; J: TRBJ2-3; CDR3: CASSKEGDRADTQYF
V: TRBV30; J: TRBJ1-2; CDR3: CAWSPSDYYGYTF
V: TRBV9; J: TRBJ2-1; CDR3: CASSVAGQNNEQFF
V: TRBV5-4; J: TRBJ2-7; CDR3: CASSPGQDYEQYF
V: TRBV18; J: TRBJ2-3; CDR3: CASSPPGADTDTQYF
V: TRBV18; J: TRBJ2-7; CDR3: CASSPGTGASYEQYF
V: TRBV5-4; J: TRBJ1-6; CDR3: CASTRTSTYNSPLHF
V: TRBV5-4; J: TRBJ1-6; CDR3: CASSLGAGDSPLHF
V: TRBV2; J: TRBJ2-2; CDR3: CASSEGGKGMRTGELFF
V: TRBV30; J: TRBJ1-1; CDR3: CAWSVLRQSPTNTEAFF
V: TRBV7-7; J: TRBJ2-2; CDR3: CASSLYSAGNTGELFF
V: TRBV4-2; J: TRBJ1-3; CDR3: CASSRGNTIYF
V: TRBV6-5; J: TRBJ2-3; CDR3: CASSQSNTQYF
V: TRBV27; J: TRBJ2-3; CDR3: CASSKRLAGYSTDTQYF
V: TRBV4-3; J: TRBJ2-7; CDR3: CASSQDKAGSYEQYF
V: TRBV6-5; J: TRBJ1-1; CDR3: CASRDGTGVTEAFF
V: TRBV12-3/TRBV12-4; J: TRBJ1-5; CDR3: CASSHRVHQPQHF
V: TRBV5-1; J: TRBJ2-2; CDR3: CASSALAENTGELFF
V: TRBV5-1; J: TRBJ2-7; CDR3: CASSLLGNNNLEQYF
V: TRBV5-5; J: TRBJ1-2; CDR3: CASTPSGDSYGYTF
V: TRBV5-1; J: TRBJ2-3; CDR3: CASSLSLGISDTQYF
V: TRBV7-2; J: TRBJ2-1; CDR3: CASSLRVPRGEQFF
V: TRBV18; J: TRBJ2-5; CDR3: CASSPISTTETQYF
V: TRBV5-8; J: TRBJ2-7; CDR3: CASTNEQYF
V: TRBV28; J: TRBJ1-4; CDR3: CASSPSVSGTNEKLFF
V: TRBV29-1; J: TRBJ1-5; CDR3: CSVECLPPPDRGTPQPQHF
V: TRBV30; J: TRBJ1-5; CDR3: CAWSLGANQPQHF